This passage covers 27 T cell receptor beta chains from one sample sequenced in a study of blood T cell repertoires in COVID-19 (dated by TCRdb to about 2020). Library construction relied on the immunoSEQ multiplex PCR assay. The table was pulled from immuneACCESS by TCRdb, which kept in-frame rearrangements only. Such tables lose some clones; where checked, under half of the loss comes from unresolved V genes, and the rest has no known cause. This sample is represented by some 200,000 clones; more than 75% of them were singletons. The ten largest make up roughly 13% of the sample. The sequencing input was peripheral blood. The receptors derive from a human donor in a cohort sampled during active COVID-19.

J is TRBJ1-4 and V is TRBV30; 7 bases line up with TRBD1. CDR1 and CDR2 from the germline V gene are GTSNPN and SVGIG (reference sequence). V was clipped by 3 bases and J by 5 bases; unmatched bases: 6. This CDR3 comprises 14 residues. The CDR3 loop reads CAWRRTGDNEKLFF. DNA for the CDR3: TGTGCCTGGAGAAGGACAGGAGACAATGAAAAACTGTTTTTT.

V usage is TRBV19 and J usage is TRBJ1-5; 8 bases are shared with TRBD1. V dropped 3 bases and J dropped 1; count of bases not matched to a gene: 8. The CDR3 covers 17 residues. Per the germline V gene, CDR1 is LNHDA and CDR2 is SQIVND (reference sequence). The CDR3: CASSMGQGAGSNQPQHF. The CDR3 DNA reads TGTGCCAGTAGTATGGGGCAGGGGGCGGGGAGCAATCAGCCCCAGCATTTT.

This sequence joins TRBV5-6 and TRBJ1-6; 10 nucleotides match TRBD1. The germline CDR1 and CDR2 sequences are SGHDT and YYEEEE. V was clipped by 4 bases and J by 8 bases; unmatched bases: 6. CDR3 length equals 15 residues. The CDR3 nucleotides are TGTGCCAGCAGCACCGGGACAGGGGCCCATTCACCCCTCCACTTT. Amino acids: CASSTGTGAHSPLHF.

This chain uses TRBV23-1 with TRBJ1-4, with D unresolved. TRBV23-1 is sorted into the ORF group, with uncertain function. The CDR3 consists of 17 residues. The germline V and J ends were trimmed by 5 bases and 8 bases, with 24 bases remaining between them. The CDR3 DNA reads TGCGCCAGCAGTAGCCGGCCGGAGAAAGTGCCGCTAGAAAAACTGTTTTTT. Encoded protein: CASSSRPEKVPLEKLFF.

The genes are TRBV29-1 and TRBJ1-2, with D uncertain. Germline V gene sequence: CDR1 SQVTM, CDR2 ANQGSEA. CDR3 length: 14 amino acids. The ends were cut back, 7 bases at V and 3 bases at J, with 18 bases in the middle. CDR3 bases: TGCAGCGCCACCCCCAGAACCGGGGACTATGGCTACACCTTC. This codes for CSATPRTGDYGYTF.

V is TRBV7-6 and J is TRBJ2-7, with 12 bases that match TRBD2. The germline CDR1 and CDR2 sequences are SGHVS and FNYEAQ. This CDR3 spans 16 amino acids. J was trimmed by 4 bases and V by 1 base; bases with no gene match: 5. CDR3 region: CASSLGRLAGVYEQYF. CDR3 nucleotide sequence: TGTGCCAGCAGCTTAGGAAGACTAGCGGGAGTTTACGAGCAGTACTTC.

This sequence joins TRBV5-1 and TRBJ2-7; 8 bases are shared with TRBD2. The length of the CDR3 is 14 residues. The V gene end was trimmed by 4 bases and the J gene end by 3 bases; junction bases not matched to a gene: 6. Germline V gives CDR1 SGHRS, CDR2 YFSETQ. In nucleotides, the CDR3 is TGCGCCAGCAGCCCCCTAGCGGGTGGCTACGAGCAGTACTTC. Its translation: CASSPLAGGYEQYF.

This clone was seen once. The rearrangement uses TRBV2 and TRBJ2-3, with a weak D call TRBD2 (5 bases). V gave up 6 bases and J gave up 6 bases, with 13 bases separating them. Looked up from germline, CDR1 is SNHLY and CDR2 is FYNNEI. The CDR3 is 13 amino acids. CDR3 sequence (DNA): TGTGCCAGCAGAGGACTCCGGAGGGATACGCAGTATTTT. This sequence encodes CASRGLRRDTQYF.

CDR3 loop: CASSQDRGTEAFF. CDR3 sequence (DNA): TGCGCCAGCAGCCAAGACAGGGGAACTGAAGCTTTCTTT. The chain joins TRBV4-3 to TRBJ1-1, with a weak D call TRBD1 (6 bases). Trimming left V 0 bases short and J 5 bases short, with 7 bases between. The germline gives CDR1 LGHNA, CDR2 YSLEER. This CDR3 is built from 13 residues.

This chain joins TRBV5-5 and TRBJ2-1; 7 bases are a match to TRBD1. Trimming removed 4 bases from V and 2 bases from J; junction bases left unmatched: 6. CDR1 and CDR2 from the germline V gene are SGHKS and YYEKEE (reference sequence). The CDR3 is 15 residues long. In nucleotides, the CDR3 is TGTGCCAGCAGCGACCGGGACAGCACCTACAATGAGCAGTTCTTC. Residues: CASSDRDSTYNEQFF.

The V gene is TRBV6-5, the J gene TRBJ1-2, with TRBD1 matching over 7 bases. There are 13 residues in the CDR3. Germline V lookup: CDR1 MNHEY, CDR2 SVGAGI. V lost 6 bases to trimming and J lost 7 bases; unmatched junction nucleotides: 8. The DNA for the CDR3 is TGTGCCAGCAGCCTCACAGGGGAGGTTGGCTACACCTTC. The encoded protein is CASSLTGEVGYTF.

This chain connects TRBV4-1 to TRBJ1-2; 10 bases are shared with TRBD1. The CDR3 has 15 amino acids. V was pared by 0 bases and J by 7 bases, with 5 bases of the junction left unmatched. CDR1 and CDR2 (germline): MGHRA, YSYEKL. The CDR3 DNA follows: TGCGCCAGCAGCCAAGAATGGACAGGGGGAGGTGGCTACACCTTC. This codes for CASSQEWTGGGGYTF.

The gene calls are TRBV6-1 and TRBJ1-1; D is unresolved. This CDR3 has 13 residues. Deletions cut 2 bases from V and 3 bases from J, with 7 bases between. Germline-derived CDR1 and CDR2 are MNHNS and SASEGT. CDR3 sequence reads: CASSEYRDTEAFF. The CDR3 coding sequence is TGTGCCAGCAGTGAATACCGGGACACTGAAGCTTTCTTT.

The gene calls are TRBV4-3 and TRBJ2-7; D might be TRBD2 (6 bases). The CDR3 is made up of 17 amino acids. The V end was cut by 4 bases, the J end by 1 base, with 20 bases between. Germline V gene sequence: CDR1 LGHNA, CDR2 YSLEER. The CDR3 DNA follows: TGCGCCAGCAGCCCCACCTTCGAGGGGACTGCGTCCTACGAGCAGTACTTC. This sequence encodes CASSPTFEGTASYEQYF.

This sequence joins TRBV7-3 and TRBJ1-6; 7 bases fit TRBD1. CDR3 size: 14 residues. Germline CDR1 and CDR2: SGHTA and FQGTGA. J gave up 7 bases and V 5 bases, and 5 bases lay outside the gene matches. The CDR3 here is CASSHGDRNSPLHF. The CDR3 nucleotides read TGTGCCAGCAGCCACGGGGACAGAAATTCACCCCTCCACTTT. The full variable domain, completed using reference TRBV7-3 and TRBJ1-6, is GAGVSQTPSNKVTEKGKYVELRCDPISGHTALYWYRQSLGQGPEFLIYFQGTGAADDSGLPNDRFFAVRPEGSVSTLKIQRTERGDSAVYLCASSHGDRNSPLHFGNGTRLTVT.

The CDR3, as DNA: TGTGCCAGTAGTGCTGAGCGGGAGTCGGTCTACAATGAGCAGTTCTTC. This encodes CASSAERESVYNEQFF. The V and J genes are TRBV19 and TRBJ2-1; the match to TRBD2 covers 8 bases. Unmatched junction bases numbered 9, after V lost 5 bases and J lost 3 bases. This CDR3 is built from 16 residues. Germline CDR1 and CDR2: LNHDA and SQIVND (reference sequence).

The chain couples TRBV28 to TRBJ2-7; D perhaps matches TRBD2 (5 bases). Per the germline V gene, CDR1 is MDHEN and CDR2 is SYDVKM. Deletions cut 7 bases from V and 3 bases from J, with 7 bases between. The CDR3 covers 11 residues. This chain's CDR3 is CASNGNYEQYF. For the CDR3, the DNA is TGTGCCAGCAACGGGAACTACGAGCAGTACTTC.

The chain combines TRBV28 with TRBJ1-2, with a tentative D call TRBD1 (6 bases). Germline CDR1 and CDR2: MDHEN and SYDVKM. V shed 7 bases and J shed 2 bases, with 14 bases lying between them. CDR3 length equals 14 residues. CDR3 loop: CASTIQGRNYGYTF. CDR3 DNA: TGTGCCAGCACCATACAGGGAAGAAACTATGGCTACACCTTC.

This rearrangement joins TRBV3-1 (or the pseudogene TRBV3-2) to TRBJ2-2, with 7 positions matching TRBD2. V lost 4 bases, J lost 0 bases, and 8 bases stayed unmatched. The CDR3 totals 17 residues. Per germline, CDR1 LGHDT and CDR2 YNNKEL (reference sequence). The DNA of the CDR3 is TGTGCCAGCAGCCGGGCTAGCGGAACTTCGAACACCGGGGAGCTGTTTTTT. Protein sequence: CASSRASGTSNTGELFF.

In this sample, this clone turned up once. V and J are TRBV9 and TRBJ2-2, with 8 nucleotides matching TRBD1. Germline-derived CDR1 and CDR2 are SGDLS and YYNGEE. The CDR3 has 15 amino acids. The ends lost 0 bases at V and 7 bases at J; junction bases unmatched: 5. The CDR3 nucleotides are TGTGCCAGCAGCGTAGCAGGGGGCGCGGTCGGGGAGCTGTTTTTT. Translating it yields CASSVAGGAVGELFF.

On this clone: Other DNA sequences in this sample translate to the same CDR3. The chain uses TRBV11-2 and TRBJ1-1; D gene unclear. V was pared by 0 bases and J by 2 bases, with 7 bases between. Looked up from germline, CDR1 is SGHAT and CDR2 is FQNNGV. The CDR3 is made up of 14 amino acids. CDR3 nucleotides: TGTGCCAGCAGCTTAGATCAGATTAACACTGAAGCTTTCTTT. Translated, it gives CASSLDQINTEAFF.

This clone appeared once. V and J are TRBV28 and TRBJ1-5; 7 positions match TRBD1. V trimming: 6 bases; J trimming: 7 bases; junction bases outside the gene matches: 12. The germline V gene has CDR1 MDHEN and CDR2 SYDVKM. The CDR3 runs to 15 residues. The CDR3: CASRALRQGRQPQHF. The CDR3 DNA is TGTGCCAGCAGGGCGCTTAGACAGGGCAGACAGCCCCAGCATTTT.

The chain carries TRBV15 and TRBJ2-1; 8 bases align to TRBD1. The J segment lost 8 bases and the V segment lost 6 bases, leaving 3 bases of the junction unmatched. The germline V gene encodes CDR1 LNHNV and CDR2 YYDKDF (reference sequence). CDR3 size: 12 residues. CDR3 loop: CATRQGAHEQFF. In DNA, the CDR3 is TGTGCCACCAGGCAGGGGGCGCATGAGCAGTTCTTC.

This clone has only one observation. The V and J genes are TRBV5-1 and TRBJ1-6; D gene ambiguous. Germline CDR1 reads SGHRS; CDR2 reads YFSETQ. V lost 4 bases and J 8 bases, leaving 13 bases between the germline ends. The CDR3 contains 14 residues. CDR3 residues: CASSPGRRDSPLHF. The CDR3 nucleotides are TGCGCCAGCAGCCCCGGACGGAGGGATTCACCCCTCCACTTT.

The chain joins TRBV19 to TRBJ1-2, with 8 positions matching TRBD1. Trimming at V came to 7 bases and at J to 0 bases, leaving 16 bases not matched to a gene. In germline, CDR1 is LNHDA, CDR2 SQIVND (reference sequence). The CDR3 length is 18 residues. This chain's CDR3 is CASTLQGGTVGPNYGYTF. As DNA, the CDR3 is TGTGCCAGTACCTTACAGGGGGGGACAGTCGGTCCTAACTATGGCTACACCTTC.

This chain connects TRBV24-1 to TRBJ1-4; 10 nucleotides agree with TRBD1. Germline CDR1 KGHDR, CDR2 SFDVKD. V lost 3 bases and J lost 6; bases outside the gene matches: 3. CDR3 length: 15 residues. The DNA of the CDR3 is TGTGCCACCAGTGATCCAGGGACAGGGGATGAAAAACTGTTTTTT. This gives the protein CATSDPGTGDEKLFF.

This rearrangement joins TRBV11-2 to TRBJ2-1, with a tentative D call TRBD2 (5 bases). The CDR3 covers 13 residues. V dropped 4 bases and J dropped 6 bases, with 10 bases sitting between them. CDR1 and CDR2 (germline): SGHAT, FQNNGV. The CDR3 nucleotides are TGTGCCAGCAGCTCCGGACTTCCCAATGAGCAGTTCTTC. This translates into CASSSGLPNEQFF. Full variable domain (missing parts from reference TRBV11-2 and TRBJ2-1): EAGVAQSPRYKIIEKRQSVAFWCNPISGHATLYWYQQILGQGPKLLIQFQNNGVVDDSQLPKDRFSAERLKGVDSTLKIQPAKLEDSAVYLCASSSGLPNEQFFGPGTRLTVL.